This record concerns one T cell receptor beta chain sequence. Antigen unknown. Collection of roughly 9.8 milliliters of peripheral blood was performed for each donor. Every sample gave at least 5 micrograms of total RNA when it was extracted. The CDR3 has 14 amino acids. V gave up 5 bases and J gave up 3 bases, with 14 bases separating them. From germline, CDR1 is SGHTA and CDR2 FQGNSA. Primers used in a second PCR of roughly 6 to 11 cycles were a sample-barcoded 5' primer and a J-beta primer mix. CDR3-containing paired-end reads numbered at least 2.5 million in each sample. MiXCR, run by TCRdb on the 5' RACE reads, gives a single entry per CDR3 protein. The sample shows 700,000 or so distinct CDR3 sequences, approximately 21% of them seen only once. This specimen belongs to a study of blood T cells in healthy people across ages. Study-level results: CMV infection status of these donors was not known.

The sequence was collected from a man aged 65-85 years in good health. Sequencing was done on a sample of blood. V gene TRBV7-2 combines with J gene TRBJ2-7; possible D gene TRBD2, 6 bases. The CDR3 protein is CASSRNGLHYEQYF. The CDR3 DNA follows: TGTGCCAGCAGCCGAAACGGACTACACTACGAGCAGTACTTC.